A single sample is the source of the 18 T cell receptor beta chains below, sequenced in a study of PD-L1 blockade in urothelial cancer. Assay: immunoSEQ multiplex PCR; the TCRdb copy retains only in-frame clones and omits some. The table lists 24,000 or so clones, roughly nine tenths of them singletons. The sample in question was PBMCs, obtained around atezolizumab (anti-PD-L1) treatment. These TCRs come from a man aged 50 or older with urothelial cancer.

This rearrangement joins TRBV7-2 to TRBJ1-1; D is unresolved. CDR1 SGHTA and CDR2 FQGNSA come from the germline V gene. The CDR3 contains 14 residues. Trimming took off 5 bases at V and 0 bases at J, with 10 bases between the two ends. The DNA for the CDR3 is TGTGCCAGCAGCCCGGGATACATGAACACTGAAGCTTTCTTT. This sequence encodes CASSPGYMNTEAFF.

The gene calls are TRBV15 and TRBJ1-4; D is possibly TRBD1 (5 bases). Per germline, CDR1 LNHNV and CDR2 YYDKDF (reference sequence). Trimming removed 3 bases at V and 14 bases at J, with 10 bases between. The length of the CDR3 is 11 residues. This CDR3 is CATSSQRDLFF. Here the CDR3 DNA reads TGTGCCACCAGCAGTCAGCGGGACCTGTTTTTT.

Turning to this clone: Germline and junction disagree at one end, which may indicate a read error. The chain links TRBV5-6 to TRBJ2-3; the match to TRBD2 covers 11 bases. The length of the CDR3 is 17 residues. The germline CDR1 and CDR2 sequences are SGHDT and YYEEEE. The CDR3: CASSLEVLAGATDMQYF. The CDR3 coding sequence is TGTGCCAGCAGCTTGGAGGTACTAGCGGGAGCCACAGATATGCAGTATTTT.

The chain links TRBV11-3 to TRBJ2-1, with 11 bases identical to TRBD2. The V gene's germline CDR1 is SGHNT and CDR2 YENEEA. This CDR3 is 16 amino acids long. With 1 base clipped from V and 4 bases from J, the junction kept 3 bases outside the gene matches. The CDR3 DNA reads TGTGCCAGCAGCTTAGGCCTAGCGGGGGGATACAATGAGCAGTTCTTC. Translated, it gives CASSLGLAGGYNEQFF.

The J gene is TRBJ2-5, the V gene TRBV11-1; 7 nucleotides match TRBD2. The CDR3 spans 13 residues. The germline V gene has CDR1 SGHAT and CDR2 FQDESV (reference sequence). V was clipped by 4 bases and J by 5 bases; unmatched bases: 4. The CDR3 sequence: CASSSPGGETQYF. The DNA of the CDR3 is TGTGCCAGCAGCTCGCCCGGGGGGGAGACCCAGTACTTC.

The CDR3 region has the DNA TGCAGCGTCCTGGGACACTTCCAAGAGACCCAGTACTTC. Translated, it gives CSVLGHFQETQYF. The V and J genes are TRBV29-1 and TRBJ2-5; D may be TRBD1 (6 bases). Germline V CDR1 and CDR2: SQVTM, ANQGSEA. The CDR3 is 13 amino acids. Trimming pared 6 bases from V and 1 base from J, leaving 12 bases between.

As DNA, the CDR3 is TGTGCCAGCAGCTTAGAGGCTAGCGGGAGGGGTAATGAGCAGTTCTTC. This encodes CASSLEASGRGNEQFF. The chain links TRBV7-6 to TRBJ2-1, with 12 bases lining up with TRBD2. In germline, CDR1 is SGHVS, CDR2 FNYEAQ. With 1 base clipped from V and 7 bases from J, the junction kept 5 bases outside the gene matches. The CDR3 runs 16 residues.

The chain joins TRBV19 to TRBJ1-4; no clear D gene. This CDR3 has 14 amino acids. V was trimmed by 3 bases and J by 0 bases, leaving 5 bases between them. CDR1 is LNHDA and CDR2 is SQIVND in the germline V gene (reference sequence). The CDR3 protein is CASSISPTNEKLFF. In DNA, the CDR3 is TGTGCCAGTAGTATTTCTCCAACTAATGAAAAACTGTTTTTT.

The chain joins TRBV7-2 to TRBJ2-7; 9 positions agree with TRBD2. V was clipped by 1 base and J by 2 bases; unmatched bases: 3. The length of the CDR3 is 15 residues. From germline, CDR1 is SGHTA and CDR2 FQGNSA. CDR3 in DNA: TGTGCCAGCAGCTTAGATAGCGGGGGTCCCTACGAGCAGTACTTC. Its translation: CASSLDSGGPYEQYF. Full variable domain (missing parts from reference TRBV7-2 and TRBJ2-7): GAGVSQSPSNKVTEKGKDVELRCDPISGHTALYWYRQSLGQGLEFLIYFQGNSAPDKSGLPSDRFSAERTGGSVSTLTIQRTQQEDSAVYLCASSLDSGGPYEQYFGPGTRLTVT.

The CDR3 DNA is TGCGCCAGCAGCCCAACCCCAGGGGGACCCTATGGCTACACCTTC. This sequence encodes CASSPTPGGPYGYTF. This chain connects TRBV4-1 to TRBJ1-2; TRBD1 agrees at 7 bases. This CDR3 spans 15 amino acids. The junction had 9 bases not matched to a gene; V was cut back by 4 bases and J by 4 bases. Germline assignment: CDR1 MGHRA and CDR2 YSYEKL.

This clone appeared a single time. The V gene is TRBV5-4, the J gene TRBJ2-3, with 9 bases lining up with TRBD2. V shed 3 bases, J shed 3 bases, and the junction held 5 bases outside the gene matches. The CDR3 is 15 amino acids. Per germline, CDR1 SGHNT and CDR2 YYREEE (reference sequence). The CDR3: CASSSRLADTDTQYF. The CDR3 nucleotides are TGTGCCAGCAGCTCCCGACTAGCGGATACAGATACGCAGTATTTT. Full variable domain (rest looked up from reference TRBV5-4 and TRBJ2-3): ETGVTQSPTHLIKTRGQQVTLRCSSQSGHNTVSWYQQALGQGPQFIFQYYREEENGRGNFPPRFSGLQFPNYSSELNVNALELDDSALYLCASSSRLADTDTQYFGPGTRLTVL.

The chain is built from TRBV13 and TRBJ2-5; TRBD2 matches 11 bases. Trimming at V came to 0 bases and at J to 2 bases, leaving 2 bases not matched to a gene. This CDR3 spans 16 amino acids. Per germline, CDR1 PRHDT and CDR2 FYEKMQ (reference sequence). DNA of the CDR3: TGTGCCAGCAGCTTAGGCCTAGCGGGGGGACAAGAGACCCAGTACTTC. Amino acids: CASSLGLAGGQETQYF.

The chain carries TRBV7-9 and TRBJ1-6; 9 nucleotides agree with TRBD1. Trimming at V came to 1 base and at J to 10 bases, leaving 8 bases not matched to a gene. The length of the CDR3 is 16 residues. The V gene's germline CDR1 is SEHNR and CDR2 FQNEAQ (reference sequence). As DNA, the CDR3 is TGTGCCAGCAGCTTAGATCGGACAGGGGCTCTCTCACCCCTCCACTTT. Translating gives CASSLDRTGALSPLHF.

The chain uses TRBV7-6 and TRBJ1-1; D perhaps matches TRBD1 (6 bases). V was clipped by 1 base and J by 7 bases, with 10 bases between them. Germline CDR1 and CDR2: SGHVS and FNYEAQ. The CDR3 has 13 amino acids. CDR3 nucleotide sequence: TGTGCCAGCAGCTTAGGGGAACAGGGTGAAGCTTTCTTT. As protein: CASSLGEQGEAFF.

The chain employs TRBV5-1 and TRBJ2-2, with 14 positions matching TRBD2. J lost 0 bases, V lost 4 bases, and 5 bases had no gene match. This CDR3 has 18 residues. Germline V gene data show CDR1 as SGHRS and CDR2 as YFSETQ. The CDR3, as DNA: TGCGCCAGCAGCAAGACTAGCGGGGGGGCCGCGAACACCGGGGAGCTGTTTTTT. It translates to CASSKTSGGAANTGELFF.

The gene calls are TRBV28 and TRBJ2-5; 12 bases are a match to TRBD1. CDR1 and CDR2 (germline): MDHEN, SYDVKM. V was clipped by 6 bases and J by 4 bases; unmatched bases: 9. This CDR3 comprises 16 residues. The CDR3 protein is CASSWGTGGIIETQYF. The CDR3 DNA reads TGTGCCAGCAGCTGGGGGACAGGGGGCATAATAGAGACCCAGTACTTC. The full variable domain, its missing parts supplied by reference TRBV28 and TRBJ2-5, is DVKVTQSSRYLVKRTGEKVFLECVQDMDHENMFWYRQDPGLGLRLIYFSYDVKMKEKGDIPEGYSVSREKKERFSLILESASTNQTSMYLCASSWGTGGIIETQYFGPGTRLLVL.

This chain joins TRBV25-1 and TRBJ2-5; 8 positions agree with TRBD1. The CDR3 runs to 11 residues. V lost 4 bases, J lost 13 bases, and 5 bases stayed unmatched. Germline-derived CDR1 and CDR2 are MGHDK and SYGVNS. The CDR3 sequence is CASSGQGRWYF. In DNA form, the CDR3 reads TGTGCCAGCAGTGGACAGGGGCGGTGGTACTTC. Based on the CDR3 plus reference TRBV25-1 and TRBJ2-5, the full variable domain is EADIYQTPRYLVIGTGKKITLECSQTMGHDKMYWYQQDPGMELHLIHYSYGVNSTEKGDLSSESTVSRIRTEHFPLTLESARPSHTSQYLCASSGQGRWYFGPGTRLLVL.

The V gene is TRBV5-4, the J gene TRBJ1-1; D is unresolved. Trimming left V 4 bases short and J 1 base short, with 8 bases between. This CDR3 is 13 amino acids long. CDR1 is SGHNT and CDR2 is YYREEE in the germline V gene (reference sequence). CDR3 sequence (DNA): TGTGCCAGCAGCCAACAACCGAACACTGAAGCTTTCTTT. The encoded protein is CASSQQPNTEAFF.